Below are 26 T cell receptor beta chains sequenced from a single sample in a study of neurological immune-mediated disorders. One entry per CDR3 protein results from TCRdb running MiXCR on the 5' RACE reads. The sample contains roughly 30,000 distinct CDR3 sequences, approximately 24% of which appear only once. Sequenced material: CD4+ T cells from blood. These receptors were obtained from a man over 45 with HTLV-1-associated myelopathy (HAM/TSP).

This clonotype has a count of ten or more. The chain recombines TRBV20-1 with TRBJ1-5, with 7 bases matching TRBD1. The germline gives CDR1 DFQATT, CDR2 SNEGSKA (reference sequence). After removal of 0 bases from V and 0 bases from J, the junction contained 11 bases not matched to a gene. This CDR3 region has 18 residues. The CDR3 loop reads CSARDLPKRQGSNQPQHF. The CDR3 bases are TGCAGTGCTAGAGACCTACCTAAAAGACAGGGTAGCAATCAGCCCCAGCATTTT.

This clonotype is labeled medium-sized. The rearrangement joins TRBV29-1 to TRBJ2-7, with 7 bases matching TRBD1. The CDR3 covers 14 residues. The junction had 9 bases not matched to a gene; V was cut back by 5 bases and J by 2 bases. Germline values: CDR1 SQVTM, CDR2 ANQGSEA. CDR3 region: CSVIQGVPTYEQYF. The CDR3 coding sequence is TGCAGCGTTATCCAGGGGGTTCCAACCTACGAGCAGTACTTC.

This clonotype was seen many times. The chain has TRBV7-2 and TRBJ1-5, with 7 bases fitting TRBD1. V lost 5 bases, J lost 5 bases, and 9 bases stayed unmatched. The V gene's germline CDR1 is SGHTA and CDR2 FQGNSA. CDR3 size: 15 residues. CDR3: CASSARQGSDQPQHF. The CDR3 DNA reads TGTGCCAGCAGCGCCAGACAGGGAAGCGATCAGCCCCAGCATTTT.

At least ten counts were recorded for this clonotype. The chain carries TRBV20-1 and TRBJ1-2; D gene uncertain. Trimming pared 3 bases from V and 5 bases from J, leaving 10 bases between. Germline V gene sequence: CDR1 DFQATT, CDR2 SNEGSKA (reference sequence). The length of the CDR3 is 12 residues. Here the CDR3 DNA reads TGCAGTGCTAGCTCGGGTTCTTATGGCTACACCTTC. Translating it yields CSASSGSYGYTF.

This clonotype was recorded many times. V and J are TRBV29-1 and TRBJ2-7, with TRBD2 identical over 11 bases. The germline gives CDR1 SQVTM, CDR2 ANQGSEA. V was clipped by 7 bases and J by 6 bases; unmatched bases: 8. This CDR3 region has 13 residues. The CDR3 here is CSGTLAGVSEQYF. CDR3 DNA: TGCAGCGGGACACTAGCGGGAGTATCCGAGCAGTACTTC.

This sequence joins TRBV10-3 and TRBJ2-1; no firm D call. The germline V gene has CDR1 ENHRY and CDR2 SYGVKD. Trimming shortened V by 3 bases and J by 7 bases, and 10 bases separated the two germline ends. The CDR3 length is 13 residues. The CDR3 DNA is TGTGCCATCAGTGAACGCTGGAATAATGAGCAGTTCTTC. This gives the protein CAISERWNNEQFF.

Worth noting for this clonotype: A single base separates this from a much larger clone, so it may be a read error. The chain employs TRBV12-3 or TRBV12-4 and TRBJ1-1; no clear D gene. V was trimmed by 6 bases and J by 1 base, leaving 12 bases between them. The CDR3 totals 14 residues. The CDR3 reads CASSTTGRNTEAFF. The CDR3 nucleotides are TGTGCCAGCAGCACTACCGGAAGGAACACTGAAGCTTTCTTT.

The CDR3 sequence: CAISEERSTEAFF. The CDR3 bases are TGTGCCATCAGTGAAGAGAGATCCACTGAAGCTTTCTTT. V and J are TRBV10-3 and TRBJ1-1, with D unresolved. This CDR3 spans 13 amino acids. V lost 3 bases, J lost 4 bases, and 9 bases lay in between. Germline CDR1 and CDR2: ENHRY and SYGVKD.

This clonotype appeared a single time. The chain employs TRBV27 and TRBJ2-1, with D unclear. V was cut by 2 bases and J by 2 bases, with 10 bases left in between. The CDR3 spans 15 residues. The germline CDR1 and CDR2 sequences are MNHEY and SMNVEV (reference sequence). CDR3 coding DNA: TGTGCCAGCAGTTTAGGCTACGATACCTACAATGAGCAGTTCTTC. Protein product: CASSLGYDTYNEQFF.

The J gene is TRBJ2-5, the V gene TRBV10-3; TRBD2 is a possible D gene (7 bases). V dropped 8 bases and J dropped 1 base, with 11 bases sitting between them. The CDR3 is 13 residues long. Germline V gene lookup returns CDR1 ENHRY and CDR2 SYGVKD. The CDR3 sequence is CAIGAGAQETQYF. In DNA, the CDR3 is TGTGCCATCGGGGCGGGGGCCCAAGAGACCCAGTACTTC.

This clonotype came up many times. The chain is built from TRBV20-1 and TRBJ1-2; D not resolved. Trimming stripped 6 bases from V and 5 bases from J, with 16 bases between. The CDR3 covers 13 residues. Per the germline V gene, CDR1 is DFQATT and CDR2 is SNEGSKA (reference sequence). CDR3 amino acids: CSAREDLGYGYTF. CDR3 DNA: TGCAGTGCGCGCGAGGATCTGGGATATGGCTACACCTTC.

Many counts were recorded for this clonotype. The chain combines TRBV10-1 with TRBJ1-3; the D gene is possibly TRBD1 (6 bases). CDR1 WNHNN and CDR2 SYGVQD come from the germline V gene (reference sequence). The CDR3 is 14 residues long. V lost 4 bases to trimming and J lost 3 bases, with 10 bases between them. The CDR3 here is CASSAGQIGNTIYF. In DNA form, the CDR3 reads TGCGCCAGCAGTGCCGGACAGATTGGAAACACCATATATTTT.

Many counts were recorded for this clonotype. The chain combines TRBV20-1 with TRBJ2-1; weak D call: TRBD2 (6 bases). This CDR3 has 16 amino acids. The germline CDR1 and CDR2 sequences are DFQATT and SNEGSKA (reference sequence). The V end was cut by 5 bases, the J end by 0 bases, with 17 bases between. The CDR3 spells CSAGPWGGASYNEQFF. CDR3 coding DNA: TGCAGTGCTGGCCCCTGGGGCGGGGCCTCCTACAATGAGCAGTTCTTC.

Worth noting for this clonotype: A much larger clonotype is one base distant, so this may be a read error. The rearrangement links TRBV7-9 to TRBJ1-1; the match to TRBD1 covers 7 bases. Germline values: CDR1 SEHNR, CDR2 FQNEAQ (reference sequence). The length of the CDR3 is 12 residues. The CDR3 sequence: CANSLTQGEALF. The CDR3 DNA reads TGTGCCAACAGCCTCACCCAGGGGGAGGCTTTATTT.

This clonotype was seen at least ten times. The chain combines TRBV18 with TRBJ1-3; 11 bases agree with TRBD1. CDR1 and CDR2 from the germline V gene are KGHSH and LQKENI. The CDR3 has 16 amino acids. V trimming: 6 bases; J trimming: 4 bases; junction bases outside the gene matches: 8. The CDR3 DNA sequence: TGTGCCAGCTCGGAAGGGACAGGGGGTCCCGGAAACACCATATATTTT. This gives the protein CASSEGTGGPGNTIYF. Looking up the rest from reference TRBV18 and TRBJ1-3 gives the full variable domain: NAGVMQNPRHLVRRRGQEARLRCSPMKGHSHVYWYRQLPEEGLKFMVYLQKENIIDESGMPKERFSAEFPKEGPSILRIQQVVRGDSAAYFCASSEGTGGPGNTIYFGEGSWLTVV.

This clonotype showed up many times. The chain links TRBV7-2 to TRBJ2-1; 7 nucleotides agree with TRBD2. Unmatched junction bases numbered 4, after V lost 1 base and J lost 4 bases. Germline CDR1 is SGHTA and CDR2 is FQGNSA. The CDR3 consists of 15 residues. CDR3 sequence (DNA): TGTGCCAGCAGCTTAGGCCCTAGCGGTTACAATGAGCAGTTCTTC. Translation gives CASSLGPSGYNEQFF.

The rearrangement joins TRBV7-9 to TRBJ1-1; tentatively, D is TRBD1 (6 bases). Trimming pared 3 bases from V and 1 base from J, leaving 9 bases between. The CDR3 runs to 14 residues. CDR1 is SEHNR, CDR2 FQNEAQ, per germline (reference sequence). DNA for the CDR3: TGTGCCAGCAGCTTGGCGGACAGGAACACTGAAGCTTTCTTT. Translation: CASSLADRNTEAFF.

This clonotype has at least ten counts. The gene calls are TRBV20-1 and TRBJ1-1; 11 bases agree with TRBD1. The ends lost 5 bases at V and 4 bases at J; junction bases unmatched: 3. The CDR3 consists of 13 residues. Looked up from germline, CDR1 is DFQATT and CDR2 is SNEGSKA (reference sequence). The CDR3 DNA is TGCAGTGCTGGCGGGACAGGGGGCACTGAAGCTTTCTTT. This codes for CSAGGTGGTEAFF.

This clonotype was recorded many times. The chain is built from TRBV5-1 and TRBJ1-2, with a tentative D call TRBD1 (6 bases). This CDR3 spans 12 amino acids. The germline CDR1 and CDR2 sequences are SGHRS and YFSETQ. Trimming cost V 7 bases and J 2 bases, with 9 bases left between them. CDR3 in DNA: TGCGCCAGCGCCGGGACAAACTATGGCTACACCTTC. Protein sequence: CASAGTNYGYTF. Together with reference TRBV5-1 and TRBJ1-2, the CDR3 gives the full variable domain: KAGVTQTPRYLIKTRGQQVTLSCSPISGHRSVSWYQQTPGQGLQFLFEYFSETQRNKGNFPGRFSGRQFSNSRSEMNVSTLELGDSALYLCASAGTNYGYTFGSGTRLTVV.

Within the sample, this clonotype is medium-sized. The V gene is TRBV20-1, the J gene TRBJ2-3; possible D gene TRBD2, 6 bases. The CDR3 consists of 13 residues. The V gene's germline CDR1 is DFQATT and CDR2 SNEGSKA (reference sequence). The V end was cut by 6 bases, the J end by 2 bases, with 12 bases between. CDR3 amino acids: CSAPAGSTDTQYF. As DNA, the CDR3 is TGCAGTGCCCCCGCGGGGTCCACAGATACGCAGTATTTT.

The V call is TRBV5-1, the J call TRBJ2-5; 8 bases match TRBD1. The germline V gene has CDR1 SGHRS and CDR2 YFSETQ. Losses at the gene ends were 5 bases for V and 4 bases for J; bases not matched to a gene: 7. The CDR3 has 14 amino acids. Written as DNA, the CDR3 is TGCGCCAGCAGACAACCCGGACAGGGAGAGACCCAGTACTTC. Encoded protein: CASRQPGQGETQYF.

The sample holds many counts of this clonotype. The chain uses TRBV5-8 and TRBJ2-5, with TRBD1 matching over 8 bases. The CDR3 is made up of 15 amino acids. Germline CDR1 and CDR2: SGHTS and YDEGEE. J lost 2 bases, V lost 4 bases, and 7 bases had no gene match. CDR3 in DNA: TGTGCCAGCAGCCGTGGGACAGGAGCACAAGAGACCCAGTACTTC. Protein product: CASSRGTGAQETQYF.

The sample holds many counts of this clonotype. The J gene is TRBJ1-2, the V gene TRBV6-5; 10 nucleotides agree with TRBD1. The junction had 16 bases not matched to a gene; V was cut back by 8 bases and J by 7 bases. Germline V CDR1 and CDR2: MNHEY, SVGAGI. The CDR3 has 16 residues. CDR3 bases: TGTGCCAGCGCTCGTGCCGGGACAGGGGAGGTCGGTGGCTACACCTTC. It is translated as CASARAGTGEVGGYTF.

The rearrangement joins TRBV29-1 to TRBJ2-1; D uncertain. V lost 2 bases and J 5 bases, leaving 10 bases between the germline ends. The CDR3 has 13 amino acids. Germline CDR1 is SQVTM and CDR2 is ANQGSEA. CDR3 nucleotides: TGCAGCGTTGAAACGTTCCCACACAATGAGCAGTTCTTC. Protein product: CSVETFPHNEQFF.

At least ten counts were recorded for this clonotype. A single base separates this from a much larger clone, so it may be a read error. The J gene is TRBJ2-1, the V gene TRBV3-1; D perhaps matches TRBD1 (6 bases). Germline CDR1 reads LGHDT; CDR2 reads YNNKEL (reference sequence). CDR3 size: 15 residues. CDR3 nucleotides: TGTGTCAGCAGCCCCGCCGGGACACATGGGAATGAGCAGTTCTTC. Protein sequence: CVSSPAGTHGNEQFF.

In this sample, this clonotype turned up a few times. This rearrangement joins TRBV3-1 to TRBJ1-2; D gene unclear. Germline-derived CDR1 and CDR2 are LGHDT and YNNKEL (reference sequence). Trimming removed 1 base at V and 1 base at J, with 10 bases between. This CDR3 region has 15 residues. The CDR3 reads CASSQAGIDNYGYTF. For the CDR3, the DNA is TGTGCCAGCAGCCAAGCAGGCATTGATAACTATGGCTACACCTTC.